The 7 T cell receptor beta chains in this list originate from one sample, sequenced in a study of cytomegalovirus exposure and HLA in healthy donors. This PCR relied on a set of 60 Vbeta primers and 13 Jbeta primers. The assay was immunoSEQ multiplex PCR, and TCRdb's table has in-frame clones only and misses some. The sample yields fewer than 80,000 clones, approximately 61% seen once. Sequenced input: PBMCs. These receptors were collected from a woman in her fifties or sixties in good health and CMV-seropositive.

The chain has TRBV4-1 and TRBJ1-4; 10 positions match TRBD1. This CDR3 contains 16 residues. CDR1 MGHRA and CDR2 YSYEKL come from the germline V gene. V dropped 4 bases and J dropped 0; count of bases not matched to a gene: 2. The CDR3 DNA follows: TGCGCCAGCAGCCCCGGACAGGGGGCAACTAATGAAAAACTGTTTTTT. The encoded protein is CASSPGQGATNEKLFF.

The DNA for the CDR3 is TGTGCCAGCACACGTCTTAAGGGGGCTCGAGTTGAAAAACTGTTTTTT. The encoded protein is CASTRLKGARVEKLFF. The chain employs TRBV2 and TRBJ1-4; TRBD1 agrees at 7 bases. CDR1 SNHLY and CDR2 FYNNEI come from the germline V gene. CDR3 length: 16 residues. The V and J ends lost 7 bases and 7 bases, in that order; junction bases with no gene match: 15.

In this sample, this clone is medium-sized. The chain couples TRBV4-1 to TRBJ2-7; TRBD2 agrees at 8 bases. The ends lost 2 bases at V and 7 bases at J; junction bases unmatched: 10. Germline values: CDR1 MGHRA, CDR2 YSYEKL. This CDR3 is built from 15 residues. The CDR3 DNA follows: TGCGCCAGCAGCCAAAAACGGGGGGGCCTAGGGGAGCAGTACTTC. As protein: CASSQKRGGLGEQYF.

The chain couples TRBV6-6 to TRBJ1-1; D is unclear. Per the germline V gene, CDR1 is MNHNY and CDR2 is SVGAGI (reference sequence). This CDR3 has 12 amino acids. Trimming left V 4 bases short and J 6 bases short, with 9 bases between. DNA of the CDR3: TGTGCCAGCAGTTTGACTAACTCTGAAGCTTTCTTT. Its translation is CASSLTNSEAFF.

V and J are TRBV6-6 and TRBJ1-2; D unclear. The CDR3 loop spans 14 amino acids. The germline gives CDR1 MNHNY, CDR2 SVGAGI (reference sequence). The ends were cut back, 2 bases at V and 0 bases at J, with 7 bases in the middle. The CDR3 loop is CASSYGRPNYGYTF. CDR3 in DNA: TGTGCCAGCAGTTACGGGAGGCCTAACTATGGCTACACCTTC.

The chain has TRBV11-3 and TRBJ2-7, with TRBD2 as a possible D gene (5 bases). This CDR3 has 14 amino acids. Trimming cost V 1 base and J 5 bases, with 12 bases left between them. Germline V gene lookup returns CDR1 SGHNT and CDR2 YENEEA. In nucleotides, the CDR3 is TGTGCCAGCAGCTTAGCGGGGTTCACCCACGAGCAGTACTTC. Its translation: CASSLAGFTHEQYF.

The table lists this clone with a count of one. The V call is TRBV27, the J call TRBJ1-1; 9 bases fit TRBD1. This CDR3 comprises 14 residues. Germline-derived CDR1 and CDR2 are MNHEY and SMNVEV (reference sequence). V shed 2 bases and J 8 bases; nucleotides not matched to a gene: 6. The CDR3 coding sequence is TGTGCCAGCAGTTTAGCGTACAGGGGGCAGGAAGCTTTCTTT. This translates into CASSLAYRGQEAFF.